The 18 T cell receptor beta chains listed next were all sequenced from one sample in a study of T cells after somatic rescue of genetic block. Some clones are missing from TCRdb's copy, which holds only in-frame ones; the method was immunoSEQ multiplex PCR. This sample carries about 72,000 clones, roughly 90% of them seen once, and the ten largest clones take around 2.8%. Sequencing was carried out using peripheral blood mononuclear cells (PBMCs). These TCRs come from a man aged 25-45 years.

The chain combines TRBV6-1 with TRBJ1-2, with D unresolved. The CDR3 length is 13 residues. V lost 1 base to trimming and J lost 8 bases, with 11 bases between them. Germline CDR1 MNHNS, CDR2 SASEGT. CDR3 protein: CASSEVTDPGYTF. CDR3 DNA: TGTGCCAGCAGTGAAGTAACAGACCCCGGCTACACCTTC.

The chain is built from TRBV18 and TRBJ2-3; maybe TRBD1 (6 bases). V shed 2 bases and J shed 2 bases, with 8 bases lying between them. Germline V gene sequence: CDR1 KGHSH, CDR2 LQKENI. This CDR3 is 14 amino acids long. The CDR3 coding sequence is TGTGCCAGCTCACCAGCAGGGGCCACAGATACGCAGTATTTT. This translates into CASSPAGATDTQYF.

This clone occurred once. This chain joins TRBV5-1 and TRBJ2-7; D may match TRBD1 or TRBD2 (5 bases each). CDR3 length equals 15 residues. The germline V and J ends were trimmed by 0 bases and 1 base, with 11 bases remaining between them. Germline CDR1 SGHRS, CDR2 YFSETQ. Here the CDR3 DNA reads TGCGCCAGCAGCTTGGAAGCAGGGACGTCCTACGAGCAGTACTTC. Amino acid sequence: CASSLEAGTSYEQYF.

This clone has just one count. The genes are TRBV15 and TRBJ2-3; D remains ambiguous. The CDR3 totals 13 residues. Deletions cut 3 bases from V and 4 bases from J, with 8 bases between. Per germline, CDR1 LNHNV and CDR2 YYDKDF (reference sequence). The CDR3 reads CATSRRFSDTQYF. In DNA, the CDR3 is TGTGCCACCAGCAGGAGATTTTCAGATACGCAGTATTTT. Based on the CDR3 plus reference TRBV15 and TRBJ2-3, the full variable domain is DAMVIQNPRYQVTQFGKPVTLSCSQTLNHNVMYWYQQKSSQAPKLLFHYYDKDFNNEADTPDNFQSRRPNTSFCFLDIRSPGLGDTAMYLCATSRRFSDTQYFGPGTRLTVL.

This clone was observed once. The chain uses TRBV4-1 and TRBJ2-5; D not resolved. The end of the DNA is better explained by TRBJ2-7, so the J call may be wrong. This CDR3 has 12 amino acids. The germline CDR1 and CDR2 sequences are MGHRA and YSYEKL. The CDR3 protein is CASSQDSYEQYF. As DNA, the CDR3 is TGCGCCAGCAGCCAAGACAGCTACGAGCAGTACTTC.

CDR3 in DNA: TGTGCCAGCACGTCTCTGGCCGACGAGCAGTACTTC. Its protein product is CASTSLADEQYF. The chain recombines TRBV25-1 with TRBJ2-7, with unresolved D. The germline V and J ends were trimmed by 7 bases and 5 bases, with 12 bases remaining between them. The CDR3 has 12 amino acids. Germline CDR1 reads MGHDK; CDR2 reads SYGVNS.

The J gene is TRBJ1-1, the V gene TRBV4-2, with D perhaps TRBD1 (5 bases). The length of the CDR3 is 14 residues. The V end lost 5 bases, the J end lost 5 bases, and 15 bases lay between the germline ends. Germline CDR1 LGHNA, CDR2 YNFKEQ. Here the CDR3 DNA reads TGTGCCAGCAGCGAGGCAGGGATCGTTACTGAAGCTTTCTTT. Encoded protein: CASSEAGIVTEAFF.

This clone appeared a single time. The chain uses TRBV28 and TRBJ2-5; tentatively, D is TRBD1 (5 bases). The CDR3 runs 13 residues. Germline loops: CDR1 MDHEN, CDR2 SYDVKM. V was cut by 2 bases and J by 5 bases, with 9 bases left in between. In DNA form, the CDR3 reads TGTGCCAGCAGTTTACAGGGTTCGGAGACCCAGTACTTC. Translation: CASSLQGSETQYF.

The CDR3 DNA is TGTGCCAGCAGCCAGGGAGCCGGGTCGAGCTACAATGAGCAGTTCTTC. Translating it yields CASSQGAGSSYNEQFF. The gene calls are TRBV4-2 and TRBJ2-1; a weak D match, TRBD2 (5 bases). V was shortened by 3 bases and J by 3 bases, with 15 bases between the two germline ends. The CDR3 has 16 amino acids. The germline V gene encodes CDR1 LGHNA and CDR2 YNFKEQ.

This sequence joins TRBV10-3 and TRBJ2-1, with D uncertain. From germline, CDR1 is ENHRY and CDR2 SYGVKD. Trimming left V 6 bases short and J 5 bases short, with 17 bases between. This CDR3 has 15 amino acids. CDR3 sequence: CAISNAYGGNNEQFF. The CDR3 DNA is TGTGCCATCAGCAATGCTTATGGCGGTAACAATGAGCAGTTCTTC.

This chain uses TRBV6-5 with TRBJ2-7; a weak D match, TRBD2 (7 bases). The V end was cut by 1 base, the J end by 4 bases, with 14 bases between. Germline CDR1 reads MNHEY; CDR2 reads SVGAGI. The CDR3 runs to 15 residues. Here the CDR3 reads CASSYFAGAGYEQYF. As DNA, the CDR3 is TGTGCCAGCAGTTACTTTGCGGGGGCTGGATACGAGCAGTACTTC.

The rearrangement joins TRBV5-5 to TRBJ1-3; D call uncertain. Germline V gene data show CDR1 as SGHKS and CDR2 as YYEKEE (reference sequence). CDR3 length: 15 residues. With 5 bases removed from V and 2 bases from J, the gap between germline ends came to 14 bases. The CDR3 DNA follows: TGTGCCAGCAGTTCACCGGATGAGGCTGGAAACACCATATATTTT. It translates to CASSSPDEAGNTIYF.

The genes are TRBV28 and TRBJ1-4; no definite D call. The CDR3 spans 15 residues. Between the trimmed V and J ends, which lost 6 bases and 0 bases, there was a span of 11 bases. Germline V CDR1 and CDR2: MDHEN, SYDVKM. The CDR3 reads CASSPPRTTNEKLFF. Here the CDR3 DNA reads TGTGCCAGCAGCCCCCCCCGGACAACTAATGAAAAACTGTTTTTT.

The chain recombines TRBV5-1 with TRBJ2-7; 7 bases fit TRBD2. Germline CDR1 and CDR2: SGHRS and YFSETQ. With 1 base clipped from V and 7 bases from J, the junction kept 5 bases outside the gene matches. The CDR3 covers 13 residues. This CDR3 reads CASSLSGTREQYF. CDR3 sequence (DNA): TGCGCCAGCAGCTTGAGCGGGACGAGGGAGCAGTACTTC.

This clone was recorded once. The chain couples TRBV19 to TRBJ2-1, with TRBD2 as a possible D gene (5 bases). The CDR3 runs to 16 residues. The V end lost 3 bases, the J end lost 8 bases, and 20 bases lay between the germline ends. CDR1 is LNHDA, CDR2 SQIVND, per germline (reference sequence). The CDR3 bases are TGTGCCAGTAGTATGCGTCAGGCGGGTCGGGTCGATGAGCAGTTCTTC. It codes for CASSMRQAGRVDEQFF.

The V call is TRBV9, the J call TRBJ2-7; 14 positions match TRBD2. After removal of 10 bases from V and 1 base from J, the junction contained 4 bases not matched to a gene. CDR1 SGDLS and CDR2 YYNGEE come from the germline V gene. This CDR3 is built from 14 residues. CDR3 nucleotides: TGTGCCTCGGGGACTAGCGGGGGTTCCTACGAGCAGTACTTC. Translation: CASGTSGGSYEQYF.

J is TRBJ2-5 and V is TRBV6-1; no clear D. The assigned J gene may be wrong: the sequence end matches TRBJ2-7 better. This CDR3 comprises 15 residues. The germline CDR1 and CDR2 sequences are MNHNS and SASEGT. The CDR3 is CASSSPTTRRPEQYF. DNA for the CDR3: TGTGCCAGCAGTAGTCCCACGACACGACGGCCCGAGCAGTACTTC.

This chain connects TRBV11-3 to TRBJ2-1; no reliable D call. CDR1 and CDR2 (germline): SGHNT, YENEEA. V gave up 1 base and J gave up 7 bases, with 11 bases separating them. The CDR3 is 14 amino acids. This CDR3 reads CASSLGQMGNEQFF. CDR3 in DNA: TGTGCCAGCAGCTTAGGCCAAATGGGGAATGAGCAGTTCTTC.